This T cell receptor (beta chain) was obtained from a study of blood T cell repertoires in COVID-19. The CDR3 sequence is 16 residues long. Germline V gene data show CDR1 as MNHNY and CDR2 as SVGAGI (reference sequence). With 8 bases removed from V and 2 bases from J, the gap between germline ends came to 16 bases. Sequencing used immunoSEQ multiplex PCR; TCRdb keeps in-frame clones, though not all of them. This sample has some 150,000 clones, with roughly 86% found just once. The sample was peripheral blood. The J gene is TRBJ2-6, the V gene TRBV6-6, with D perhaps TRBD1 (7 bases). The sequence was collected from a human donor in a cohort sampled during active COVID-19. The CDR3 region is CASSQGGFTGANVLTF. In DNA form, the CDR3 reads TGTGCCAGCTCCCAGGGGGGCTTTACTGGGGCCAACGTCCTGACTTTC.